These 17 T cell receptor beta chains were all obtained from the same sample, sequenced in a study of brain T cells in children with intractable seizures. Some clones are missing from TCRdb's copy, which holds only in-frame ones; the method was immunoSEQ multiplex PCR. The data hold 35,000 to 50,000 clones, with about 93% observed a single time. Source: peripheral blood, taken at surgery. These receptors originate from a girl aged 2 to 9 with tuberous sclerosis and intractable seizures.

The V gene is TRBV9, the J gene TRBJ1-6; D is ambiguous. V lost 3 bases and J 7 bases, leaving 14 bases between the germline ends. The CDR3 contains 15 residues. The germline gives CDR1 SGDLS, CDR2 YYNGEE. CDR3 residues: CASSDSGPRNSPLHF. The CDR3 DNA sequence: TGTGCCAGCAGCGATTCCGGGCCTAGGAATTCACCCCTCCACTTT. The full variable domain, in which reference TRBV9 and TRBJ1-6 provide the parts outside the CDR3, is DSGVTQTPKHLITATGQRVTLRCSPRSGDLSVYWYQQSLDQGLQFLIQYYNGEERAKGNILERFSAQQFPDLHSELNLSSLELGDSALYFCASSDSGPRNSPLHFGNGTRLTVT.

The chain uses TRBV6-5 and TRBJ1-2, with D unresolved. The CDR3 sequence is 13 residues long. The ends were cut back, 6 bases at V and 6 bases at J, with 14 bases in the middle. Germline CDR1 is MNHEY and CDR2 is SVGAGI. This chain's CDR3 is CASSRTKQNGYTF. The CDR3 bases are TGTGCCAGCAGCCGTACTAAACAGAATGGCTACACCTTC.

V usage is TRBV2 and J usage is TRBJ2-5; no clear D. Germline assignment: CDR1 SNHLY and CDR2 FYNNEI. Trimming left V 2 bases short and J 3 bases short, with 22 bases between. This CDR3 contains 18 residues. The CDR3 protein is CASSEKRWGSQVEETQYF. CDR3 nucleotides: TGTGCCAGCAGTGAAAAGAGGTGGGGAAGCCAAGTAGAAGAGACCCAGTACTTC. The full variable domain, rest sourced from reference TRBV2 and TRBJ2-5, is EPEVTQTPSHQVTQMGQEVILRCVPISNHLYFYWYRQILGQKVEFLVSFYNNEISEKSEIFDDQFSVERPDGSNFTLKIRSTKLEDSAMYFCASSEKRWGSQVEETQYFGPGTRLLVL.

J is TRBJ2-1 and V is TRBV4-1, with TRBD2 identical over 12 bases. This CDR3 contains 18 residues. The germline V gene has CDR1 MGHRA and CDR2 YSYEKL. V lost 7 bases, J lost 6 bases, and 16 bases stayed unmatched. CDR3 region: CASTKLGPSGGAFNEQFF. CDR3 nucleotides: TGCGCCAGCACCAAACTAGGGCCTAGCGGGGGGGCCTTCAATGAGCAGTTCTTC.

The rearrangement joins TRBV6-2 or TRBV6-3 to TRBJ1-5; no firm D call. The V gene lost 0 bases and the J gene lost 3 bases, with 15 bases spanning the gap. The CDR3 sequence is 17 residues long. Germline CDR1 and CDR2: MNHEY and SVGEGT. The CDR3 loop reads CASSYSSSRWDNQPQHF. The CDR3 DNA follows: TGTGCCAGCAGTTACTCGAGCTCCAGGTGGGACAATCAGCCCCAGCATTTT.

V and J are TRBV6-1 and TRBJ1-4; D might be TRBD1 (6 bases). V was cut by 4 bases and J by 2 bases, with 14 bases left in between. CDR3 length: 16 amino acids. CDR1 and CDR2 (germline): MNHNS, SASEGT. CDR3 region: CASSVNQGWTNEKLFF. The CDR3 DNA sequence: TGTGCCAGCAGTGTAAACCAGGGGTGGACTAATGAAAAACTGTTTTTT.

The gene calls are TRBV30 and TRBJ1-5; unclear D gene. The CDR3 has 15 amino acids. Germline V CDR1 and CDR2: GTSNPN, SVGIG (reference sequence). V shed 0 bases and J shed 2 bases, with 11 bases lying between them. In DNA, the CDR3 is TGTGCCTGGAGTGTAAAAGGGTGGGGCAATCAGCCCCAGCATTTT. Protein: CAWSVKGWGNQPQHF.

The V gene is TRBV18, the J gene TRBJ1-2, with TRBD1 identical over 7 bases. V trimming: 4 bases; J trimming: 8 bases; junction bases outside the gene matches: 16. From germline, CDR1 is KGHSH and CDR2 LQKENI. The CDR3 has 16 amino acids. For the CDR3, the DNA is TGTGCCAGCTCACTGGCCCAAACGGGACAGAAAGGGGGCTACACCTTC. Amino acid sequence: CASSLAQTGQKGGYTF.

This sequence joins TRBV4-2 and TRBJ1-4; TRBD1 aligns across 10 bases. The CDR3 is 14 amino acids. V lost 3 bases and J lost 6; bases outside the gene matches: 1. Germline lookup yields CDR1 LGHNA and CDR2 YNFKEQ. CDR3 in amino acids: CASSQGQGYEKLFF. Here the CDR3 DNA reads TGTGCCAGCAGCCAGGGACAGGGGTATGAAAAACTGTTTTTT.

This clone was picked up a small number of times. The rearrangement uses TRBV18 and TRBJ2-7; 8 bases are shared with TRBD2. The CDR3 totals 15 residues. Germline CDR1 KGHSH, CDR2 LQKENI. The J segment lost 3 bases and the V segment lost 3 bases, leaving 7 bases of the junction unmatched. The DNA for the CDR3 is TGTGCCAGCTCACCCCGGGAGGGGCGCAGCTACGAGCAGTACTTC. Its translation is CASSPREGRSYEQYF.

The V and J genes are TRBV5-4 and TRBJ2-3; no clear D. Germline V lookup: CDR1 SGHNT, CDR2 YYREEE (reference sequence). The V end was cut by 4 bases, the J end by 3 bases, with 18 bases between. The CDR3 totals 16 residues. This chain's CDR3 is CASSTRALSPTDTQYF. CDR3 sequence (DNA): TGTGCCAGCAGCACCCGGGCCCTAAGCCCTACAGATACGCAGTATTTT.

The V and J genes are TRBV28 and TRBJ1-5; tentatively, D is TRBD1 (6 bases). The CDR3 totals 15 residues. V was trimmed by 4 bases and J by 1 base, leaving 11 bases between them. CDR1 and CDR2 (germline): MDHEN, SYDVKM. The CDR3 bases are TGTGCCAGCAGTTCGGACAGTACAAGCAATCAGCCCCAGCATTTT. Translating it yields CASSSDSTSNQPQHF.

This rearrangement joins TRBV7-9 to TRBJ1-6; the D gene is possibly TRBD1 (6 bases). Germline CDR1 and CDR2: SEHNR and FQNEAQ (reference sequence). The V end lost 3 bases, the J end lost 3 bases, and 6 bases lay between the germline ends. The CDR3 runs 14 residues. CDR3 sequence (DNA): TGTGCCAGCAGCTTGGACAGCTATAATTCACCCCTCCACTTT. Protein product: CASSLDSYNSPLHF. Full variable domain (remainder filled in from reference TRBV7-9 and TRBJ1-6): DTGVSQNPRHKITKRGQNVTFRCDPISEHNRLYWYRQTLGQGPEFLTYFQNEAQLEKSRLLSDRFSAERPKGSFSTLEIQRTEQGDSAMYLCASSLDSYNSPLHFGNGTRLTVT.

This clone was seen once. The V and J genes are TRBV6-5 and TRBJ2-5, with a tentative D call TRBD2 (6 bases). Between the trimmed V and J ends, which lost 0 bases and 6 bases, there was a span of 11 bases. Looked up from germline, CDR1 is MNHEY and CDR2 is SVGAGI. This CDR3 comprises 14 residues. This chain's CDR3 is CASSYSTSPQTQYF. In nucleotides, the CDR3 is TGTGCCAGCAGTTACTCGACTAGTCCTCAGACCCAGTACTTC.

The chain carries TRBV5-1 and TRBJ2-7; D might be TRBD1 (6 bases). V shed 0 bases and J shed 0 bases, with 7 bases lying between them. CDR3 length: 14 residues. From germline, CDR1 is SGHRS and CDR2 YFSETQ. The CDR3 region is CASSLEGHSYEQYF. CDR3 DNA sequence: TGCGCCAGCAGCTTGGAGGGACACTCCTACGAGCAGTACTTC.

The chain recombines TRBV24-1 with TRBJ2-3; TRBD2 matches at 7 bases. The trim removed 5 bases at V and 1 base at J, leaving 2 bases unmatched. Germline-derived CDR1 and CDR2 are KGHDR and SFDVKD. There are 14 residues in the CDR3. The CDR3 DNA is TGTGCCACCAGTGTAAGCGGGGGCACAGATACGCAGTATTTT. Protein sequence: CATSVSGGTDTQYF.

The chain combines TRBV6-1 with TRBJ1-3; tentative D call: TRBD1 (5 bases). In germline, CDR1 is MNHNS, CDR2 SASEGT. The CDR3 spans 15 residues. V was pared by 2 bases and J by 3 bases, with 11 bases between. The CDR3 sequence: CASSEMGDGGNTIYF. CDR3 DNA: TGTGCCAGCAGTGAAATGGGGGACGGTGGAAACACCATATATTTT.